The 28 T cell receptor beta chains below all came from one sample that was sequenced in a study of metastatic and nonmetastatic thyroid tumors. Nobody among the patients had been given any treatment before thyroid surgery. TCRdb re-called the PCR reads through MiXCR. The sample yields about 20,000 clones, roughly a third seen once. Sequencing was done on a sample of blood. Every receptor here comes from a female donor with papillary thyroid cancer or a benign thyroid nodule (not recorded which). Some clones in this sample may be carry-over from other donors' samples.

The V gene is TRBV6-5, the J gene TRBJ2-1; D unclear. Germline V gives CDR1 MNHEY, CDR2 SVGAGI. The CDR3 is 14 residues long. V dropped 7 bases and J dropped 3 bases, with 13 bases sitting between them. CDR3 region: CASITFADYNEQFF. CDR3 bases: TGTGCCAGCATTACTTTTGCCGACTACAATGAGCAGTTCTTC.

In this sample, this clone turned up many times. The rearrangement joins TRBV15 to TRBJ1-5; D gene uncertain. The germline gives CDR1 LNHNV, CDR2 YYDKDF (reference sequence). V was cut by 0 bases and J by 2 bases, with 8 bases left in between. The CDR3 runs 15 residues. The DNA of the CDR3 is TGTGCCACCAGCAGAGATAACCAGGGCAATCAGCCCCAGCATTTT. This encodes CATSRDNQGNQPQHF.

This clone is classed as medium-sized. The chain employs TRBV10-1 and TRBJ2-7, with TRBD2 as a possible D gene (5 bases). The length of the CDR3 is 13 residues. Trimming pared 2 bases from V and 2 bases from J, leaving 7 bases between. CDR1 is WNHNN and CDR2 is SYGVQD in the germline V gene (reference sequence). CDR3 in DNA: TGCGCCAGCAGTGAGGCGGAGGCCTACGAGCAGTACTTC. Translation gives CASSEAEAYEQYF.

The chain couples TRBV30 to TRBJ2-3, with 12 bases matching TRBD2. CDR1 is GTSNPN, CDR2 SVGIG, per germline (reference sequence). The CDR3 has 15 residues. The V gene end was trimmed by 3 bases and the J gene end by 4 bases; junction bases not matched to a gene: 5. This CDR3 is CAWSRLAGVADTQYF. CDR3 coding DNA: TGTGCCTGGAGCCGACTAGCGGGAGTGGCAGATACGCAGTATTTT.

This clone is categorized as medium-sized. The chain recombines TRBV5-1 with TRBJ1-2; 9 nucleotides align to TRBD1. The CDR3 runs 14 residues. The germline CDR1 and CDR2 sequences are SGHRS and YFSETQ. V shed 4 bases, J shed 8 bases, and the junction held 9 bases outside the gene matches. The CDR3 region has the DNA TGCGCCAGCAGCCTAGGACAGGGGAACGGAGGCTACACCTTC. Translated: CASSLGQGNGGYTF.

In its sample, this clone ranks as medium-sized. The rearrangement links TRBV5-1 to TRBJ1-2; D is ambiguous. The germline V and J ends were trimmed by 0 bases and 8 bases, with 8 bases remaining between them. From germline, CDR1 is SGHRS and CDR2 YFSETQ. The CDR3 is 12 residues long. CDR3 region: CASSLDGKGYTF. CDR3 DNA sequence: TGCGCCAGCAGCTTGGACGGAAAAGGCTACACCTTC.

CDR3 DNA sequence: TGTGCCAGCAGGACGGCGGGGGGACGCACAGATACGCAGTATTTT. It codes for CASRTAGGRTDTQYF. The genes are TRBV6-1 and TRBJ2-3, with TRBD2 identical over 8 bases. Trimming cost V 6 bases and J 1 base; bases outside gene matches: 6. CDR3 size: 15 residues. From germline, CDR1 is MNHNS and CDR2 SASEGT.

This clone was detected only a few times. This chain links TRBV30 with TRBJ2-6, with 11 bases that match TRBD1. After removal of 8 bases from V and 0 bases from J, the junction contained 3 bases not matched to a gene. The length of the CDR3 is 15 residues. Germline CDR1 is GTSNPN and CDR2 is SVGIG (reference sequence). The chain's CDR3 is CARGTGGSGANVLTF. CDR3 nucleotide sequence: TGTGCCAGAGGGACAGGGGGCTCTGGGGCCAACGTCCTGACTTTC.

This clone was detected ten times or more. CDR3 nucleotide sequence: TGTGCCACCAGTGCGCCGGGAGGGACAGATACGCAGTATTTT. Translated, it gives CATSAPGGTDTQYF. The chain has TRBV24-1 and TRBJ2-3, with TRBD2 identical over 8 bases. The ends lost 5 bases at V and 3 bases at J; junction bases unmatched: 3. The CDR3 contains 14 residues. Germline V lookup: CDR1 KGHDR, CDR2 SFDVKD.

Notes on this clone: At one of its ends the junction is not consistent with the germline gene, which may arise from a read error. The chain combines TRBV19 with TRBJ1-1, with D tentatively TRBD1 (5 bases). Per germline, CDR1 LNHDA and CDR2 SQIVND (reference sequence). The CDR3 totals 16 residues. The chain's CDR3 is CVSRRAGYEGNTEAFF. CDR3 DNA: TGTGTATCGAGACGGGCAGGGTATGAGGGTAACACTGAGGCTTTCTTT.

J is TRBJ2-3 and V is TRBV5-1; D is possibly TRBD2 (6 bases). Per the germline V gene, CDR1 is SGHRS and CDR2 is YFSETQ. CDR3 length equals 17 residues. The V gene lost 4 bases and the J gene lost 6 bases, with 24 bases spanning the gap. CDR3 sequence reads: CASSPGGWRGLRDTQYF. The CDR3 bases are TGCGCCAGCAGCCCCGGAGGATGGCGGGGCCTTAGGGATACGCAGTATTTT.

This clone was found many times. The chain recombines TRBV2 with TRBJ2-4; D gene uncertain. The length of the CDR3 is 12 residues. V was cut by 4 bases and J by 4 bases, with 5 bases left in between. Germline loops: CDR1 SNHLY, CDR2 FYNNEI. The CDR3 region has the DNA TGTGCCAGCAGTGTCTTTAAAAACATTCAGTACTTC. Translation gives CASSVFKNIQYF.

This clone appeared a few times. The rearrangement joins TRBV6-1 to TRBJ2-7, with D uncertain. Germline loops: CDR1 MNHNS, CDR2 SASEGT. The V end was cut by 5 bases, the J end by 2 bases, with 4 bases between. This CDR3 spans 11 amino acids. The CDR3 nucleotides are TGTGCCAGCAGTCATACCTACGAGCAGTACGTC. This translates into CASSHTYEQYV.

The J gene is TRBJ2-1, the V gene TRBV20-1; 10 positions agree with TRBD2. Germline V gene data show CDR1 as DFQATT and CDR2 as SNEGSKA (reference sequence). The CDR3 is made up of 14 amino acids. V lost 5 bases to trimming and J lost 7 bases; unmatched junction nucleotides: 8. The CDR3 reads CSAYLSGRRNEQFF. The DNA for the CDR3 is TGCAGTGCTTACCTTAGCGGGAGGAGAAATGAGCAGTTCTTC.

At least ten counts were recorded for this clone. The V call is TRBV12-5, the J call TRBJ1-2; 8 bases align to TRBD1. The trim removed 5 bases at V and 4 bases at J, leaving 6 bases unmatched. The CDR3 covers 14 residues. Germline V CDR1 and CDR2: LGHNT, FRNRAP. CDR3 in amino acids: CASGIGQGLYGYTF. CDR3 DNA sequence: TGTGCTAGTGGTATCGGACAGGGTCTCTATGGCTACACCTTC.

V and J are TRBV10-3 and TRBJ2-4; D ambiguous. Germline CDR1 and CDR2: ENHRY and SYGVKD. CDR3 length: 13 residues. Trimming took off 2 bases at V and 10 bases at J, with 12 bases between the two ends. CDR3 sequence: CAISETDQAIQYF. In DNA form, the CDR3 reads TGTGCCATCAGTGAGACGGACCAGGCTATTCAGTACTTC.

This clone showed up many times. This chain joins TRBV20-1 and TRBJ2-1; D is perhaps TRBD1 (6 bases). V was trimmed by 1 base and J by 4 bases, leaving 11 bases between them. The CDR3 has 14 residues. Germline V lookup: CDR1 DFQATT, CDR2 SNEGSKA (reference sequence). CDR3 region: CSARGGGQYNEQFF. The CDR3 coding sequence is TGCAGTGCTAGAGGTGGGGGCCAATACAATGAGCAGTTCTTC.

V usage is TRBV6-6 and J usage is TRBJ2-1; 7 bases align to TRBD2. This CDR3 has 15 residues. The V segment lost 2 bases and the J segment 7 bases; nucleotides outside the gene matches: 8. In germline, CDR1 is MNHNY, CDR2 SVGAGI (reference sequence). DNA of the CDR3: TGTGCCAGCAGTTACGGTGCGGGAGCTTTGAATGAGCAGTTCTTC. Its translation is CASSYGAGALNEQFF.

The chain couples TRBV5-1 to TRBJ1-2, with 7 bases identical to TRBD1. CDR1 and CDR2 (germline): SGHRS, YFSETQ. The CDR3 length is 15 residues. The ends lost 4 bases at V and 13 bases at J; junction bases unmatched: 19. The CDR3 DNA follows: TGCGCCAGCAGCCCCGAACCCGGGACAGCTGGCATTTCCACCTTC. Amino acid sequence: CASSPEPGTAGISTF.

The V call is TRBV24-1, the J call TRBJ2-3; unclear D gene. Per the germline V gene, CDR1 is KGHDR and CDR2 is SFDVKD. The length of the CDR3 is 16 residues. V lost 3 bases and J lost 0, with 12 bases in between. The CDR3 protein is CATSDGQKPSTDTQYF. In DNA form, the CDR3 reads TGTGCCACCAGTGATGGCCAGAAGCCTAGCACAGATACGCAGTATTTT.

This sequence joins TRBV19 and TRBJ2-1, with TRBD2 identical over 9 bases. With V trimmed by 5 bases and J by 9 bases, 14 bases remained unmatched. The germline gives CDR1 LNHDA, CDR2 SQIVND (reference sequence). This CDR3 has 16 residues. The DNA for the CDR3 is TGTGCCAGTAGTGCACCCTGGACTAGCGCGAGGGGTGAGCAGTTCTTC. It specifies CASSAPWTSARGEQFF.

This clone was recorded at least ten times. This chain connects TRBV5-6 to TRBJ2-7, with D perhaps TRBD1 (6 bases). Germline V CDR1 and CDR2: SGHDT, YYEEEE. Trimming took 1 base from V and 0 from J, leaving 17 bases between them. This CDR3 comprises 17 residues. For the CDR3, the DNA is TGTGCCAGCAGCTTGTTGTTTGGGGGCCTTAGCTCCTACGAGCAGTACTTC. Amino acid sequence: CASSLLFGGLSSYEQYF.

The gene calls are TRBV28 and TRBJ1-1; D unresolved. The CDR3 sequence is 14 residues long. Germline V CDR1 and CDR2: MDHEN, SYDVKM. Trimming stripped 2 bases from V and 1 base from J, with 8 bases between. The CDR3 DNA reads TGTGCCAGCAGTTTACCTAATCAGAACACTGAAGCTTTCTTT. It specifies CASSLPNQNTEAFF.

This clone was seen at least ten times. This chain uses TRBV6-4 with TRBJ2-7; perhaps TRBD1 as D (6 bases). The CDR3 contains 14 residues. Germline V lookup: CDR1 MRHNA, CDR2 SNTAGT. Trimming took 4 bases from V and 4 from J, leaving 14 bases between them. In nucleotides, the CDR3 is TGTGCCAGCAGTGCGACAGGTGATTTTTACGAGCAGTACTTC. It yields the protein CASSATGDFYEQYF.

This clone was seen many times. A clone one base away is much larger, so this may be a read error. The V gene is TRBV19, the J gene TRBJ2-7; TRBD2 might be the D (6 bases). Germline V gene sequence: CDR1 LNHDA, CDR2 SQIVND (reference sequence). This CDR3 has 13 residues. The CDR3 is CASSISGGREQCF. Here the CDR3 DNA reads TGTGCCAGTAGTATTTCCGGGGGTCGCGAGCAGTGCTTC.

This chain links TRBV20-1 with TRBJ2-7, with 7 bases fitting TRBD2. Germline assignment: CDR1 DFQATT and CDR2 SNEGSKA (reference sequence). The CDR3 covers 14 residues. V shed 4 bases, J shed 4 bases, and the junction held 10 bases outside the gene matches. CDR3 sequence (DNA): TGCAGTGCTACGTTCGGGGGGATCTCGTACGAGCAGTACTTC. Its protein is CSATFGGISYEQYF.

By share of the sample, this clone is medium-sized. This sequence joins TRBV30 and TRBJ2-7, with D possibly being TRBD1 (5 bases). CDR3 length: 13 amino acids. V was shortened by 5 bases and J by 1 base, with 12 bases between the two germline ends. CDR1 is GTSNPN and CDR2 is SVGIG in the germline V gene (reference sequence). CDR3 in DNA: TGTGCCTGGTCCACCCCAGGGTCCTACGAGCAGTACTTC. It yields the protein CAWSTPGSYEQYF. Based on the CDR3 plus reference TRBV30 and TRBJ2-7, the full variable domain is SQTIHQWPATLVQPVGSPLSLECTVEGTSNPNLYWYRQAAGRGLQLLFYSVGIGQISSEVPQNLSASRPQDRQFILSSKKLLLSDSGFYLCAWSTPGSYEQYFGPGTRLTVT.

This chain uses TRBV6-1 with TRBJ2-7; the match to TRBD1 covers 7 bases. Trimming removed 10 bases from V and 0 bases from J; junction bases left unmatched: 6. CDR1 is MNHNS, CDR2 SASEGT, per germline. This CDR3 spans 13 amino acids. The chain's CDR3 is CATLTGNSYEQYF. CDR3 DNA sequence: TGTGCCACCTTGACAGGGAACTCCTACGAGCAGTACTTC.